One and the same sample provided the 18 T cell receptor beta chains below, sequenced in a study of blood T cell repertoires in COVID-19. Here immunoSEQ multiplex PCR was the method, and the copy in TCRdb shows in-frame clones only, minus some. The table has roughly 520,000 clones, around 87% seen once. Sequencing was carried out using PBMCs or T cells enriched from blood (not recorded which). Receptors originate from a woman in her thirties or forties who had recovered from COVID-19.

This chain connects TRBV5-6 to TRBJ2-3; 9 positions match TRBD2. The V segment lost 4 bases and the J segment 6 bases; nucleotides outside the gene matches: 15. CDR1 and CDR2 (germline): SGHDT, YYEEEE. The CDR3 is 17 amino acids. The CDR3 nucleotides read TGTGCCAGCAGCCCTCTAGGCGGGACTAGCAGTGGGGATACGCAGTATTTT. As protein: CASSPLGGTSSGDTQYF.

The rearrangement joins TRBV11-3 to TRBJ1-6, with D possibly matching TRBD1 (5 bases). The CDR3 spans 14 residues. Germline assignment: CDR1 SGHNT and CDR2 YENEEA. V lost 3 bases and J lost 7, with 10 bases in between. The DNA for the CDR3 is TGTGCCAGCAGCTTTGGGGCTTGGAATTCACCCCTCCACTTT. This codes for CASSFGAWNSPLHF.

The chain employs TRBV5-1 and TRBJ1-2, with TRBD1 as a possible D gene (6 bases). Germline loops: CDR1 SGHRS, CDR2 YFSETQ. V was clipped by 4 bases and J by 8 bases, with 18 bases between them. The CDR3 spans 14 residues. CDR3 loop: CASSPDRGVKGYTF. As DNA, the CDR3 is TGCGCCAGCAGCCCGGACAGAGGGGTAAAGGGCTACACCTTC.

The chain employs TRBV3-1 (or the pseudogene TRBV3-2) and TRBJ1-2; D not certain. Trimming shortened V by 0 bases and J by 14 bases, and 13 bases separated the two germline ends. CDR1 is LGHDT, CDR2 YNNKEL, per germline (reference sequence). The CDR3 loop spans 12 amino acids. The CDR3 is CASSQDLGPGTF. CDR3 sequence (DNA): TGTGCCAGCAGCCAAGATCTTGGGCCTGGGACCTTC.

The chain combines TRBV9 with TRBJ2-3, with 7 bases fitting TRBD1. With V trimmed by 1 base and J by 2 bases, 16 bases remained unmatched. The germline gives CDR1 SGDLS, CDR2 YYNGEE. CDR3 length equals 19 residues. The CDR3 loop is CASSVKGKDRAGFTDTQYF. CDR3 DNA: TGTGCCAGCAGCGTAAAAGGAAAAGACAGGGCCGGTTTCACAGATACGCAGTATTTT.

This clone was recorded only once. The chain joins TRBV7-2 to TRBJ2-7, with TRBD2 matching over 7 bases. Germline V gene sequence: CDR1 SGHTA, CDR2 FQGNSA. CDR3 length: 16 residues. The V segment lost 3 bases and the J segment 0 bases; nucleotides outside the gene matches: 8. In DNA, the CDR3 is TGTGCCAGCAGCTTGGTGGGCGGGAGTCCCTCCTACGAGCAGTACTTC. Protein sequence: CASSLVGGSPSYEQYF. The variable domain in full, with the rest retrieved from reference TRBV7-2 and TRBJ2-7, is GAGVSQSPSNKVTEKGKDVELRCDPISGHTALYWYRQSLGQGLEFLIYFQGNSAPDKSGLPSDRFSAERTGGSVSTLTIQRTQQEDSAVYLCASSLVGGSPSYEQYFGPGTRLTVT.

The V gene is TRBV19, the J gene TRBJ2-3; 10 bases agree with TRBD1. Germline-derived CDR1 and CDR2 are LNHDA and SQIVND (reference sequence). V shed 11 bases and J 8 bases; nucleotides not matched to a gene: 7. The CDR3 contains 12 residues. Here the CDR3 DNA reads TGTGCCTTGGGGGACAGGGGTGGTACGCAGTATTTT. Translation gives CALGDRGGTQYF.

The chain employs TRBV11-3 and TRBJ1-1; 11 bases agree with TRBD1. This CDR3 contains 15 residues. V shed 5 bases, J shed 6 bases, and the junction held 8 bases outside the gene matches. Germline V gene data show CDR1 as SGHNT and CDR2 as YENEEA. The CDR3 protein is CASSVGQGAIAEAFF. The CDR3 DNA sequence: TGTGCCAGCAGCGTAGGACAGGGGGCTATCGCTGAAGCTTTCTTT.

The chain combines TRBV9 with TRBJ2-5; TRBD1 matches at 9 bases. V shed 4 bases, J shed 5 bases, and the junction held 12 bases outside the gene matches. CDR1 and CDR2 (germline): SGDLS, YYNGEE. The CDR3 length is 16 residues. CDR3 nucleotide sequence: TGTGCCAGCAGCACCACGCCGGGACAGGGCGGGGAGACCCAGTACTTC. This encodes CASSTTPGQGGETQYF.

The chain couples TRBV15 to TRBJ1-1; TRBD1 might be the D (5 bases). Trimming cost V 0 bases and J 1 base, with 12 bases left between them. Germline loops: CDR1 LNHNV, CDR2 YYDKDF (reference sequence). CDR3 length: 16 amino acids. CDR3: CATSRDKGRENTEAFF. As DNA, the CDR3 is TGTGCCACCAGCAGAGATAAGGGCAGGGAGAACACTGAAGCTTTCTTT.

The chain combines TRBV2 with TRBJ1-2, with 8 bases matching TRBD1. After removal of 6 bases from V and 4 bases from J, the junction contained 10 bases not matched to a gene. This CDR3 region has 15 residues. Germline CDR1 and CDR2: SNHLY and FYNNEI. The CDR3 sequence is CASRAGTGSLYGYTF. CDR3 in DNA: TGTGCCAGCAGGGCCGGGACAGGATCCCTCTATGGCTACACCTTC.

This clone was counted a single time. The chain recombines TRBV9 with TRBJ2-7; maybe TRBD2 (5 bases). The CDR3 contains 15 residues. V lost 1 base, J lost 5 bases, and 16 bases lay in between. The germline V gene encodes CDR1 SGDLS and CDR2 YYNGEE. CDR3 DNA sequence: TGTGCCAGCAGCGTAACGAGGGAACCCTACGACGAGCAGTACTTC. Amino acid sequence: CASSVTREPYDEQYF.

The gene calls are TRBV28 and TRBJ1-4, with D possibly matching TRBD1 (6 bases). This CDR3 is built from 15 residues. V lost 4 bases and J 7 bases, leaving 16 bases between the germline ends. Per germline, CDR1 MDHEN and CDR2 SYDVKM. This CDR3 reads CASSWGPGGFEKLFF. DNA of the CDR3: TGTGCCAGCAGTTGGGGGCCGGGGGGCTTTGAAAAACTGTTTTTT.

The J gene is TRBJ1-2, the V gene TRBV19; TRBD1 might be the D (5 bases). V was cut by 4 bases and J by 8 bases, with 20 bases left in between. The CDR3 is 15 amino acids. The germline gives CDR1 LNHDA, CDR2 SQIVND (reference sequence). The CDR3 is CASSNGARAIGGYTF. The CDR3 DNA reads as TGTGCCAGTAGTAATGGGGCGCGTGCAATTGGCGGCTACACCTTC.

V usage is TRBV19 and J usage is TRBJ1-1; D may be TRBD1 (6 bases). The CDR3 runs 14 residues. Germline CDR1 is LNHDA and CDR2 is SQIVND (reference sequence). The V end lost 6 bases, the J end lost 0 bases, and 11 bases lay between the germline ends. CDR3 amino acids: CASRSTGVNTEAFF. The CDR3 region has the DNA TGTGCCAGTAGGTCGACAGGAGTGAACACTGAAGCTTTCTTT. Combining the CDR3 with reference TRBV19 and TRBJ1-1 gives the whole variable domain DGGITQSPKYLFRKEGQNVTLSCEQNLNHDAMYWYRQDPGQGLRLIYYSQIVNDFQKGDIAEGYSVSREKKESFPLTVTSAQKNPTAFYLCASRSTGVNTEAFFGQGTRLTVV.

The rearrangement links TRBV6-2 or TRBV6-3 to TRBJ2-1, with TRBD2 matching over 11 bases. Losses at the gene ends were 5 bases for V and 4 bases for J; bases not matched to a gene: 10. CDR1 MNHEY and CDR2 SVGEGT come from the germline V gene. This CDR3 spans 17 amino acids. Written as DNA, the CDR3 is TGTGCCAGCAGTCTAAGCCTAGCGGGAGGTATATACAATGAGCAGTTCTTC. Its translation: CASSLSLAGGIYNEQFF.

This chain uses TRBV29-1 with TRBJ1-1; D remains ambiguous. The V end lost 3 bases, the J end lost 2 bases, and 7 bases lay between the germline ends. This CDR3 contains 12 residues. Germline CDR1 reads SQVTM; CDR2 reads ANQGSEA. CDR3 sequence (DNA): TGCAGCGTTGAGCACAAAAACACTGAAGCTTTCTTT. Residues: CSVEHKNTEAFF.

The chain recombines TRBV30 with TRBJ2-7; 8 nucleotides line up with TRBD1. The J segment lost 4 bases and the V segment lost 3 bases, leaving 8 bases of the junction unmatched. Germline CDR1 and CDR2: GTSNPN and SVGIG (reference sequence). The CDR3 extends over 14 amino acids. CDR3 DNA: TGTGCCTGGAGCCCCGGGACAGGTGCATACGAGCAGTACTTC. Its protein product is CAWSPGTGAYEQYF.